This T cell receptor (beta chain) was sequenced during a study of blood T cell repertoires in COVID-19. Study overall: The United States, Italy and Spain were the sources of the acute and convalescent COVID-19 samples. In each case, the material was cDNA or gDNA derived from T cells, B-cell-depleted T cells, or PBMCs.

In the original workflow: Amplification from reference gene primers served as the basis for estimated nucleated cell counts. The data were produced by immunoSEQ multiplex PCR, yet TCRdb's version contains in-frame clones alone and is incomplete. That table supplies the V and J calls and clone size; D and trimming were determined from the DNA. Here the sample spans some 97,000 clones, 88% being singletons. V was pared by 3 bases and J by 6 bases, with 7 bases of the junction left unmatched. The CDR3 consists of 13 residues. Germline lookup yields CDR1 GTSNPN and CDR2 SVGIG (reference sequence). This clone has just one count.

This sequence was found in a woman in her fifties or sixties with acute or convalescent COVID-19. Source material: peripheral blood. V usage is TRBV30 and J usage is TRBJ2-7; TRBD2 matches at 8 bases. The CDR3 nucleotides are TGTGCCTGGAGCCTCGGGAGGGCCAGCGAGCAGTACGTC. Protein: CAWSLGRASEQYV.